These 2 T cell receptor beta chains came from one sample sequenced in a study of a mutant IDH1 vaccine in newly diagnosed glioma. Antigen specificity for these receptors is unknown. Time point denoted: week 23, last vaccination. It was 300 ug of mutant IDH1 20-mer peptide that made up each vaccine dose, given with topical imiquimod. Only in-frame clones appear in the TCRdb table, and some are missing; sequencing was by immunoSEQ multiplex PCR. The sample gives about 44,000 clones, 75% to 95% of which show up once; about 3.9% is in the top ten. The sample in question was PBMCs, obtained from a glioma patient whose treatment included an IDH1 peptide vaccine. These receptors were collected from a man aged 45-60 years with glioma.

The V call is TRBV7-8, the J call TRBJ1-1; 9 positions agree with TRBD1. The J segment lost 2 bases and the V segment lost 3 bases, leaving 4 bases of the junction unmatched. This CDR3 contains 15 residues. The germline CDR1 and CDR2 sequences are SGHVS and FQNEAQ. The CDR3 coding sequence is TGTGCCAGCAGCTTTAACAGGGGGCTTAACACTGAAGCTTTCTTT. It translates to CASSFNRGLNTEAFF. The complete variable domain, with remaining parts taken from reference TRBV7-8 and TRBJ1-1, reads GAGVSQSPRYKVAKRGQDVALRCDPISGHVSLFWYQQALGQGPEFLTYFQNEAQLDKSGLPSDRFFAERPEGSVSTLKIQRTQQEDSAVYLCASSFNRGLNTEAFFGQGTRLTVV.

The chain carries TRBV11-2 and TRBJ2-1, with TRBD2 matching over 7 bases. This CDR3 spans 17 amino acids. V dropped 2 bases and J dropped 0; count of bases not matched to a gene: 7. The germline gives CDR1 SGHAT, CDR2 FQNNGV. The CDR3 loop reads CASSLRPPSGSYNEQFF. The CDR3 nucleotides are TGTGCCAGCAGCTTACGCCCACCTAGCGGCTCCTACAATGAGCAGTTCTTC.